This TCR beta chain was sequenced in a study of T-cell reconstitution after alpha-beta-depleted transplantation in children. The TCRbeta library incorporated unique molecular identifiers. From the PCR reads, TCRdb called clonotypes with MiXCR, one entry per CDR3 protein. The table includes about 340,000 distinct CDR3 sequences, 10% detected once. In its sample, this clonotype was seen a few times. The CDR3 contains 14 residues. With 5 bases removed from V and 0 bases from J, the gap between germline ends came to 7 bases. Material: PBMCs from the stem cell graft donor, obtained from the stem cell graft. The chain links TRBV12-3 or TRBV12-4 to TRBJ2-2, with a weak D call TRBD2 (6 bases). This clonotype was obtained from a human donor who donated a stem cell graft to a child with acute lymphoblastic leukemia. The CDR3 DNA reads TGTGCCAGCAGTACTAGCTCGAACACCGGGGAGCTGTTTTTT. It specifies CASSTSSNTGELFF.